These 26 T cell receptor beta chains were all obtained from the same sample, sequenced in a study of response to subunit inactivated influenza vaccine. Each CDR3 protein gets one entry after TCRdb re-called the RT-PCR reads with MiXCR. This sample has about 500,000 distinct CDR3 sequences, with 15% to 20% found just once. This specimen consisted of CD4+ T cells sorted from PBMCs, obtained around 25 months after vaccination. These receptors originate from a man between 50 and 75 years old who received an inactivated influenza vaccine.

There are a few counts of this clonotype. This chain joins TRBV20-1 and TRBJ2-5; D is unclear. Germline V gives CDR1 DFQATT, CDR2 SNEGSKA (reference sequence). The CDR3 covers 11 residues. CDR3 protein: CSAKQSETQYF. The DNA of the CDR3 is TGCAGCGCCAAGCAATCAGAGACCCAGTACTTC.

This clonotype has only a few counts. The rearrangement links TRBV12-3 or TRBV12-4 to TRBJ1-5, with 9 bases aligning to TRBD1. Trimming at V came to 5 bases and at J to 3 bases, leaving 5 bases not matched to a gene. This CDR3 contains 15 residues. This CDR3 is CASSTTGGPNQPQHF. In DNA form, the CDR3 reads TGTGCCAGCAGTACGACAGGGGGTCCCAATCAGCCCCAGCATTTT.

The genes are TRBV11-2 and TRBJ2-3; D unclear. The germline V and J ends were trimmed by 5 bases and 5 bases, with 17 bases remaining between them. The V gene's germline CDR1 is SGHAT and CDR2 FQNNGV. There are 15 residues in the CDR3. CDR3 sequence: CASSLRTVVGDTQYF. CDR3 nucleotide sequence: TGTGCCAGCAGCCTCAGAACGGTTGTTGGAGATACGCAGTATTTT.

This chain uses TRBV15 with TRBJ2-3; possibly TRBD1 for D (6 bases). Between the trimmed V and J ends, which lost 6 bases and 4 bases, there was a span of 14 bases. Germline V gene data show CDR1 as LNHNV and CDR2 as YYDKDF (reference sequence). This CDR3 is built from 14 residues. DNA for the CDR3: TGTGCCACCAGTAACAGGGAGAGGTCAGATACGCAGTATTTT. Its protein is CATSNRERSDTQYF.

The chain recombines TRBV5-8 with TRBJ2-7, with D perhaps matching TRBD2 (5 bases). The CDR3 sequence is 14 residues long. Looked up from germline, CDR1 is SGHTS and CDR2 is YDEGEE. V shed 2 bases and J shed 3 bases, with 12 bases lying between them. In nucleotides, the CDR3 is TGTGCCAGCAGCTTCCGGAACCGGGGCTACGAGCAGTACTTC. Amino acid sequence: CASSFRNRGYEQYF.

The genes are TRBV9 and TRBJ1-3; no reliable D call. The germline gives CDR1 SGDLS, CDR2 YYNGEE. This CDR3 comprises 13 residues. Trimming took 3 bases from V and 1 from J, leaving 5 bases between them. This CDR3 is CASSAGSGNTIYF. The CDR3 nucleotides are TGTGCCAGCAGCGCCGGGTCTGGAAACACCATATATTTT.

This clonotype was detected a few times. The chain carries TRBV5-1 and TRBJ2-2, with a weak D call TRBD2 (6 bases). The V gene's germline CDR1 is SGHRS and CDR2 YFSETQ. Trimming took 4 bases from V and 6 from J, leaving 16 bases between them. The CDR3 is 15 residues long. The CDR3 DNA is TGCGCCAGCAGCCCGGACGGGAGACTGGCCGGGGAGCTGTTTTTT. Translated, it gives CASSPDGRLAGELFF.

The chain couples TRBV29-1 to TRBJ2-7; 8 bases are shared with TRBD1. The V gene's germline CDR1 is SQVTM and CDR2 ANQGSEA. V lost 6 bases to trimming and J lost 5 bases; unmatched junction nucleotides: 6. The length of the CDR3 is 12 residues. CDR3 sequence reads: CSVGAGGNEQYF. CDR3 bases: TGCAGCGTGGGCGCAGGGGGCAACGAGCAGTACTTC.

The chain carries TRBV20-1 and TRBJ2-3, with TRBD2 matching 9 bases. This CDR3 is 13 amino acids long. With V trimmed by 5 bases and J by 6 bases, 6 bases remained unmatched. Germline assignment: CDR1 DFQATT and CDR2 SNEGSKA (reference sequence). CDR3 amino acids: CSALAGERDTQYF. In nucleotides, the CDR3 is TGCAGTGCTTTAGCGGGAGAGAGGGATACGCAGTATTTT.

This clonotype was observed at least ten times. CDR3 sequence (DNA): TGCAGTGCAAGGACAGGAACCTACGAGCAGTACTTC. Translating it yields CSARTGTYEQYF. The chain links TRBV20-1 to TRBJ2-7; 7 nucleotides line up with TRBD1. The CDR3 extends over 12 amino acids. Per the germline V gene, CDR1 is DFQATT and CDR2 is SNEGSKA (reference sequence). V shed 6 bases, J shed 2 bases, and the junction held 4 bases outside the gene matches.

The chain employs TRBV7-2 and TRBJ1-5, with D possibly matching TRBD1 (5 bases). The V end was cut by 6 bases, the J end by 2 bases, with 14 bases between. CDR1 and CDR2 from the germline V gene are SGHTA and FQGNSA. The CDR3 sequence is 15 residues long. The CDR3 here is CASSAGWRGNQPQHF. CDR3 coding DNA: TGTGCCAGCAGTGCAGGGTGGCGAGGCAATCAGCCCCAGCATTTT. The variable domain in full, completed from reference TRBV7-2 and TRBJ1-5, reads GAGVSQSPSNKVTEKGKDVELRCDPISGHTALYWYRQSLGQGLEFLIYFQGNSAPDKSGLPSDRFSAERTGGSVSTLTIQRTQQEDSAVYLCASSAGWRGNQPQHFGDGTRLSIL.

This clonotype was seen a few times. The CDR3 DNA sequence: TGTGCCAGCAGTTTCGCAGGGAGGATGAACACTGAAGCTTTCTTT. Protein product: CASSFAGRMNTEAFF. The rearrangement uses TRBV12-3 or TRBV12-4 and TRBJ1-1, with D perhaps TRBD1 (5 bases). Between the trimmed V and J ends, which lost 3 bases and 0 bases, there was a span of 11 bases. The CDR3 has 15 amino acids.

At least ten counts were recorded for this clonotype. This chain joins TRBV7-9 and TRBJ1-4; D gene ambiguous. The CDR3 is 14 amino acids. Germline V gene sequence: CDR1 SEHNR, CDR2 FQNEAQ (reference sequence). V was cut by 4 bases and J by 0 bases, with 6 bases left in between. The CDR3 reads CASSSQATNEKLFF. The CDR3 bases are TGTGCCAGCAGCTCGCAGGCAACTAATGAAAAACTGTTTTTT.

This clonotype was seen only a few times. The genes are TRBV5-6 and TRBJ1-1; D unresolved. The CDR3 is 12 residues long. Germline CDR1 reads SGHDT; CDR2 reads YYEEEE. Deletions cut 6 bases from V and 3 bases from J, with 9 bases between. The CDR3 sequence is CASTSVDTEAFF. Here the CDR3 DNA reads TGTGCCAGCACCTCCGTGGACACTGAAGCTTTCTTT.

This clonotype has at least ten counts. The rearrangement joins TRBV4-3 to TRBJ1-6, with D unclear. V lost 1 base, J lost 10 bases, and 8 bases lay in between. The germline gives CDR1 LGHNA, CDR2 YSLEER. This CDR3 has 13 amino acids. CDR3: CASSQGVGSPLHF. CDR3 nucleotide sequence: TGCGCCAGCAGCCAAGGGGTCGGCTCACCCCTCCACTTT.

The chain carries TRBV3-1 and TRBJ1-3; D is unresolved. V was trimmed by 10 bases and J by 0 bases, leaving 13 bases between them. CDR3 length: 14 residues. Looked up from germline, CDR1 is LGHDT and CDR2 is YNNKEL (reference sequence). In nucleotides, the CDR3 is TGTGCCACTTCGGAAGGTAACTCTGGAAACACCATATATTTT. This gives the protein CATSEGNSGNTIYF.

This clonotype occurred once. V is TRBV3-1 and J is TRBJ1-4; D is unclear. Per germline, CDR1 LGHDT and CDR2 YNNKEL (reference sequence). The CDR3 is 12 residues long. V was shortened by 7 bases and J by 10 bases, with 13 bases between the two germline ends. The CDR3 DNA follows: TGTGCCAGCACCCCGGGCGCCGGAAAACTGTTTTTT. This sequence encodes CASTPGAGKLFF.

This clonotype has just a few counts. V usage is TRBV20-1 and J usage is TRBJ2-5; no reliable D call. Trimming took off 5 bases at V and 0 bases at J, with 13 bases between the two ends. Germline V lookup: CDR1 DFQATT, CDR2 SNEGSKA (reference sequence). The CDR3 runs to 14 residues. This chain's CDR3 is CSAPGAQYQETQYF. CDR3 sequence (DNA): TGCAGTGCTCCCGGCGCACAGTACCAAGAGACCCAGTACTTC.

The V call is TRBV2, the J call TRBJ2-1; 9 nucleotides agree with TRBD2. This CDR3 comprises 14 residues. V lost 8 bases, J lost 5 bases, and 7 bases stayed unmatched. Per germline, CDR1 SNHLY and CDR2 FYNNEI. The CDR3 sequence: CASAWTSANNEQFF. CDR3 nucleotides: TGTGCCAGCGCTTGGACTAGCGCCAACAATGAGCAGTTCTTC.

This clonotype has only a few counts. The CDR3 DNA reads as TGTGCCAGCAGCACCCGGGACAGGGGGCCTGAAAAACTGTTTTTT. This codes for CASSTRDRGPEKLFF. The chain couples TRBV12-3 or TRBV12-4 to TRBJ1-4, with 12 bases lining up with TRBD1. CDR3 length: 15 residues. Unmatched junction bases numbered 6, after V lost 6 bases and J lost 7 bases.

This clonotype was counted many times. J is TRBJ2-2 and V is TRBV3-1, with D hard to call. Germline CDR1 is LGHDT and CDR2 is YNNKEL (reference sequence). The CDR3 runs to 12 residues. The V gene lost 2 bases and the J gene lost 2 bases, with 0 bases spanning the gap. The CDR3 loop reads CASSQNTGELFF. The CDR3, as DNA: TGTGCCAGCAGCCAAAACACCGGGGAGCTGTTTTTT.

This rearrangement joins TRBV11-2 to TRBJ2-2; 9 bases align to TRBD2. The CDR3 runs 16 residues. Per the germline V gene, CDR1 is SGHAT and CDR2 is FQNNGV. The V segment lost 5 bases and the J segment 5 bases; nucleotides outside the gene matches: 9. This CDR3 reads CASSLTGTSLTGELFF. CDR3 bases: TGTGCCAGCAGCCTAACCGGGACTAGCTTGACCGGGGAGCTGTTTTTT.

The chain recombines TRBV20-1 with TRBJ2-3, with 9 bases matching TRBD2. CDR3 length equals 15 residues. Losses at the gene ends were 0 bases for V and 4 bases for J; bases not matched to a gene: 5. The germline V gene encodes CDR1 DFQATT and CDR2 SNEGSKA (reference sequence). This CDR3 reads CSAREASGNPDTQYF. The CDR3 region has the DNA TGCAGTGCTAGAGAGGCTAGCGGGAACCCAGATACGCAGTATTTT.

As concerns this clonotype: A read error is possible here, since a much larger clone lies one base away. In nucleotides, the CDR3 is TGTACCAGCTCATCCGGTACCGGGGAGCTGTTTTTT. The encoded protein is CTSSSGTGELFF. The chain uses TRBV18 and TRBJ2-2, with unresolved D. CDR1 and CDR2 (germline): KGHSH, LQKENI. There are 12 residues in the CDR3.

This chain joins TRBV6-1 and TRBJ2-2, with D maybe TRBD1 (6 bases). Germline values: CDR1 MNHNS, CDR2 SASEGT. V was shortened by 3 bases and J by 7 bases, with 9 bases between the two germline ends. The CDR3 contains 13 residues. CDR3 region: CASSDRGIGELFF. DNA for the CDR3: TGTGCCAGCAGTGACAGGGGAATCGGGGAGCTGTTTTTT.

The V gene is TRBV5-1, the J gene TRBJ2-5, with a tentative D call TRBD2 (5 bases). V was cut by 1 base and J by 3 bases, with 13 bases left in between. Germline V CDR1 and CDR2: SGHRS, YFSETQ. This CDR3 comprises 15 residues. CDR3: CASSLSRRQEETQYF. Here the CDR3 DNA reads TGCGCCAGCAGCTTGTCCAGGAGGCAGGAAGAGACCCAGTACTTC.